This T cell receptor (beta chain) was identified during a study of CD8+ T cells in alopecia areata. It was cDNA, reverse transcribed from extracted RNA, that served as the sequencing template. The method was immunoSEQ multiplex PCR; TCRdb's version includes in-frame clones alone and lacks a portion of them. The table has 120,000 to 150,000 clones, 80% to 90% seen once. The germline gives CDR1 SGDLS, CDR2 YYNGEE. V shed 0 bases, J shed 6 bases, and the junction held 3 bases outside the gene matches. The CDR3 loop spans 14 amino acids. Treatment reported: oral pan-JAK inhibitor, 5-10 mg twice daily. Sequencing was performed on CD8+ T cells sorted from blood, taken at week 4, from a patient treated with tofacitinib. The receptor's source is a human donor with alopecia areata. The chain has TRBV9 and TRBJ2-7, with TRBD1 matching 10 bases. As DNA, the CDR3 is TGTGCCAGCAGCGTAGGCGGGACAGGGGTCGAGCAGTACTTC. Protein product: CASSVGGTGVEQYF. The complete variable domain, with remaining parts taken from reference TRBV9 and TRBJ2-7, reads DSGVTQTPKHLITATGQRVTLRCSPRSGDLSVYWYQQSLDQGLQFLIQYYNGEERAKGNILERFSAQQFPDLHSELNLSSLELGDSALYFCASSVGGTGVEQYFGPGTRLTVT.